A selection of T cell receptor beta chains follows, all from one sample in a study of T cells in Graves' hyperthyroidism and ophthalmopathy. TCRdb redid the calling of the multiplex PCR reads with MiXCR, one entry per CDR3 protein. The sample consists of under 350,000 distinct CDR3 sequences, roughly 20% of them appearing once. Sequenced sample: blood. The receptors come from a woman aged 50 to 60 with Graves' hyperthyroidism. The CDR3 runs from the conserved cysteine through the conserved F or W. The order of the fields is CDR3 DNA, CDR3 protein, D gene, J gene, clone size, V gene. D genes are given only for firm matches. Expanded clones get a size class; other rows say once, few or many, or leave the size out.

DNA: TGTGCCATCAGTTCAGGACAGGGTCGGAACGAGCAGTACTTC
CDR3: CAISSGQGRNEQYF
D: TRBD1
J: TRBJ2-7
size: -
V: TRBV10-3

DNA: TGTGCCAGCAGCTTACGATTGACAGCCGGTAACACTGAAGCTTTCTTT
CDR3: CASSLRLTAGNTEAFF
D: -
J: TRBJ1-1
size: -
V: TRBV13

DNA: TGTGCCAGCACCTCATTGAGGGGGGTGGATGGCTACACCTTC
CDR3: CASTSLRGVDGYTF
D: -
J: TRBJ1-2
size: few
V: TRBV6-1

DNA: TGTGCCAGCAGCTTATCGCCGGTATTCGGAAACACCATATATTTT
CDR3: CASSLSPVFGNTIYF
D: -
J: TRBJ1-3
size: -
V: TRBV11-2

DNA: TGTGCCATCAGTGAGTCGGAAGGGTTCTCTGGAAACACCATATATTTT
CDR3: CAISESEGFSGNTIYF
D: -
J: TRBJ1-3
size: many
V: TRBV10-3

DNA: TGCAGCGTCCTCGAGCCGTTCCGGCAGGTGAACACCGGGGAGCTGTTTTTT
CDR3: CSVLEPFRQVNTGELFF
D: -
J: TRBJ2-2
size: few
V: TRBV29-1

DNA: TGTGCCAGCAGTTTATATGTTGGCTCAGATACGCAGTATTTT
CDR3: CASSLYVGSDTQYF
D: -
J: TRBJ2-3
size: many
V: TRBV28

DNA: TGTGCCAGCAGCTCGTCCCGAACTAGCGGATACGAGCAGTACTTC
CDR3: CASSSSRTSGYEQYF
D: TRBD2
J: TRBJ2-7
size: -
V: TRBV7-9

DNA: TGTGCCAGCGGCCAGCCGACTAGCGGGAGCACAGATACGCAGTATTTT
CDR3: CASGQPTSGSTDTQYF
D: TRBD2
J: TRBJ2-3
size: -
V: TRBV5-4

DNA: TGTGCCAGCAGTTTCGGACACCAAGAGACCCAGTACTTC
CDR3: CASSFGHQETQYF
D: -
J: TRBJ2-5
size: many
V: TRBV12-3/TRBV12-4

DNA: TGTGCCAGCAGACTAGCGGGGGGCACCCAAGAGACCCAGTACTTC
CDR3: CASRLAGGTQETQYF
D: TRBD2
J: TRBJ2-5
size: many
V: TRBV6-1

DNA: TGTGCCAGCAGCTTAGGTTGGGACAGACGAGATTCACCCCTCCACTTT
CDR3: CASSLGWDRRDSPLHF
D: TRBD1
J: TRBJ1-6
size: -
V: TRBV11-2

DNA: TGTGCCAGCAGAGGGACAGGGGTGAGGTCTGGGGCCAACGTCCTGACTTTC
CDR3: CASRGTGVRSGANVLTF
D: TRBD1
J: TRBJ2-6
size: -
V: TRBV6-1

DNA: TGTGCCAGCAGCCCGGGGAGGTCAGATACGCAGTATTTT
CDR3: CASSPGRSDTQYF
D: -
J: TRBJ2-3
size: few
V: TRBV7-3

DNA: TGTGCCAGCAGCTTATTAACAGGACTTTACAATGAGCAGTTCTTC
CDR3: CASSLLTGLYNEQFF
D: -
J: TRBJ2-1
size: few
V: TRBV7-8

DNA: TGTGCCAGCAGCGAATCAGTTGTGGGGGCTGAAGCTTTCTTT
CDR3: CASSESVVGAEAFF
D: -
J: TRBJ1-1
size: many
V: TRBV12-3/TRBV12-4

DNA: TGTGCCACCAGTGACTCCCGGACCGATCGGGCTGAAGCTTTCTTT
CDR3: CATSDSRTDRAEAFF
D: -
J: TRBJ1-1
size: -
V: TRBV24-1

DNA: TGTGCCAGCAGTTACGCGGGGCAAGAGACCCAGTACTTC
CDR3: CASSYAGQETQYF
D: -
J: TRBJ2-5
size: many
V: TRBV6-5

DNA: TGTGCCAGCAGCGACGGACTTTTCTCCGGGGAGCTGTTTTTT
CDR3: CASSDGLFSGELFF
D: -
J: TRBJ2-2
size: -
V: TRBV7-2

DNA: TGCGCCAGCAGTGACAGGTACAATCAGCCCCAGCATTTT
CDR3: CASSDRYNQPQHF
D: -
J: TRBJ1-5
size: -
V: TRBV10-2

DNA: TGTGCCAGCAGCCCAGTCGGGGCTCGGGGCTACACCTTC
CDR3: CASSPVGARGYTF
D: -
J: TRBJ1-2
size: few
V: TRBV11-2

DNA: TGTGCCATCAGCTTACAGGGGGCTGGCGGCTACACCTTC
CDR3: CAISLQGAGGYTF
D: TRBD1
J: TRBJ1-2
size: few
V: TRBV10-3

DNA: TGTGCCAGCAGGGACTCCGGGGGGGAGCAGTACTTC
CDR3: CASRDSGGEQYF
D: TRBD2
J: TRBJ2-7
size: many
V: TRBV2

DNA: TGTGCCAGCAGCCAAGTACGTAGCTCTGGGGCCAACGTCCTGACTTTC
CDR3: CASSQVRSSGANVLTF
D: -
J: TRBJ2-6
size: -
V: TRBV3-1

DNA: TGCAGTGCTAGAGATACACAGGGAAACGAAAAACTGTTTTTT
CDR3: CSARDTQGNEKLFF
D: -
J: TRBJ1-4
size: many
V: TRBV20-1

DNA: TGTGCCAGTAGTATCCAGGGGGATACCGCTGGCTACACCTTC
CDR3: CASSIQGDTAGYTF
D: TRBD1
J: TRBJ1-2
size: -
V: TRBV19

DNA: TGTGCCAGCAGCGAAGGGGTAGCGACGGGGTACAATGAGCAGTTCTTC
CDR3: CASSEGVATGYNEQFF
D: -
J: TRBJ2-1
size: -
V: TRBV9

DNA: TGTGCCAGCAGCCCTTGGGCGATCACCGGGGAGCTGTTTTTT
CDR3: CASSPWAITGELFF
D: -
J: TRBJ2-2
size: -
V: TRBV14

DNA: TGCAGTGCAACATTAGCGGGGGGCAGCACAGATACGCAGTATTTT
CDR3: CSATLAGGSTDTQYF
D: TRBD2
J: TRBJ2-3
size: many
V: TRBV20-1

DNA: TGTGCCAGCAGCTCCGATTGGGAATTAGGGGAGACCCAGTACTTC
CDR3: CASSSDWELGETQYF
D: -
J: TRBJ2-5
size: many
V: TRBV7-8

DNA: TGTGCCAGCAGCGGGGGAGTACGACAGTTCTTC
CDR3: CASSGGVRQFF
D: -
J: TRBJ2-1
size: -
V: TRBV14

DNA: TGTGCCAGCAGTTTAAGGAGACTCTATGGCTACACCTTC
CDR3: CASSLRRLYGYTF
D: -
J: TRBJ1-2
size: many
V: TRBV12-3/TRBV12-4

DNA: TGCGCCAGCAGCTTGGCGACCATGAACGAGCAGTACTTC
CDR3: CASSLATMNEQYF
D: -
J: TRBJ2-7
size: many
V: TRBV5-1

DNA: TGTGCCAGCCGACAAGATCCGAACACCGGGGAGCTGTTTTTT
CDR3: CASRQDPNTGELFF
D: -
J: TRBJ2-2
size: once
V: TRBV2

DNA: TGCAGTGCTAGCCCCGCGGGGGGGGGGATAGCCTCTAGCACAGATACGCAGTATTTT
CDR3: CSASPAGGGIASSTDTQYF
D: TRBD2
J: TRBJ2-3
size: few
V: TRBV20-1

DNA: TGTGCCAGCAGCTCGCAGACAGGGACGGGGTCACCCCTCCACTTT
CDR3: CASSSQTGTGSPLHF
D: TRBD1
J: TRBJ1-6
size: many
V: TRBV11-2

DNA: TGTGCCTGGTCGGCTGGGACAGGAGGCAATCAGCCCCAGCATTTT
CDR3: CAWSAGTGGNQPQHF
D: TRBD1
J: TRBJ1-5
size: many
V: TRBV30

DNA: TGTGCCAGCAGTTACTCGGGACGGGGGAATGAGCAGTTCTTC
CDR3: CASSYSGRGNEQFF
D: -
J: TRBJ2-1
size: -
V: TRBV6-2/TRBV6-3

DNA: TGTGCCAGCAGCTTAAGCACAACTAATGAAAAACTGTTTTTT
CDR3: CASSLSTTNEKLFF
D: -
J: TRBJ1-4
size: few
V: TRBV7-8

DNA: TGTGCCAGCCTTACGGACTGGGGATCCTACGAGCAGTACTTC
CDR3: CASLTDWGSYEQYF
D: -
J: TRBJ2-7
size: many
V: TRBV2

DNA: TGCAGCGTTGGTCCCCTAGCTGGCGTCTCAGATACGCAGTATTTT
CDR3: CSVGPLAGVSDTQYF
D: -
J: TRBJ2-3
size: many
V: TRBV29-1

DNA: TGTGCCAGCAGCCAAGATCGAGGGCAGGGGGCCATCTTCTCTGAAGCTTTCTTT
CDR3: CASSQDRGQGAIFSEAFF
D: TRBD1
J: TRBJ1-1
size: many
V: TRBV3-1

DNA: TGCGCCAGATGCGGGAGGTCGGACAGGGACACAGATACGCAGTATTTT
CDR3: CARCGRSDRDTDTQYF
D: -
J: TRBJ2-3
size: -
V: TRBV6-1

DNA: TGTGCCAGCAGCTTAGCGGACAGGGATTCACCCCTCCACTTT
CDR3: CASSLADRDSPLHF
D: TRBD1
J: TRBJ1-6
size: -
V: TRBV7-2

DNA: TGCAGTGCTCGAGGGCCATCGGCTCTCTACGAGCAGTACTTC
CDR3: CSARGPSALYEQYF
D: -
J: TRBJ2-7
size: -
V: TRBV20-1

DNA: TGTGCCAGCAGTGAAGCGCTAGGGGATAGCGGGAGATTTCGAGAGACCCAGTACTTC
CDR3: CASSEALGDSGRFRETQYF
D: TRBD2
J: TRBJ2-5
size: few
V: TRBV2

DNA: TGTGCCAGCAGGGCGGGCGTGGGCTACGAGCAGTACTTC
CDR3: CASRAGVGYEQYF
D: -
J: TRBJ2-7
size: many
V: TRBV2

DNA: TGTGCCAGCAGCCCGAGTTGGGGTGTACTAGCGTCCAATGAGCAGTTCTTC
CDR3: CASSPSWGVLASNEQFF
D: TRBD2
J: TRBJ2-1
size: -
V: TRBV12-3/TRBV12-4

DNA: TGTGCCAGCAGGTACAGTGTCATGAACACTGAAGCTTTCTTT
CDR3: CASRYSVMNTEAFF
D: -
J: TRBJ1-1
size: many
V: TRBV12-3/TRBV12-4

DNA: TGTGCCTGGAAGGGGGCAGGGGATACGCAGTATTTT
CDR3: CAWKGAGDTQYF
D: TRBD1
J: TRBJ2-3
size: many
V: TRBV30

DNA: TGTGCCAGCAGCGCGCAGCCTAGCGGCAGCTCCTACGAGCAGTACTTC
CDR3: CASSAQPSGSSYEQYF
D: TRBD2
J: TRBJ2-7
size: many
V: TRBV11-2

DNA: TGTGCCATCAAACCGGGGACCGGGGAGCTGTTTTTT
CDR3: CAIKPGTGELFF
D: -
J: TRBJ2-2
size: few
V: TRBV10-3